The clone carrying this TCR beta chain occurred a few times. Its antigen is as yet unknown. This sample is drawn from a study of T-cell reconstitution after alpha-beta-depleted transplantation in children. Whole-study results and caveats: Some patients owed their high day-60 TCRbeta diversity to surviving recipient T cells and thymic progenitors. Newly made T cells mostly supplied T-cell counts and diversity one year after transplant. Roughly two months post-transplant, alpha-beta T cells reportedly originated from several hundred graft clones that had expanded.

Molecular barcoding with unique molecular identifiers was used for the TCRbeta library. MiXCR was run by TCRdb on the PCR reads, yielding one entry per CDR3 protein. The sample contains approximately 79,000 distinct CDR3 sequences, roughly 18% of which appear only once. Germline V gives CDR1 LNHNV, CDR2 YYDKDF (reference sequence). Trimming took 0 bases from V and 4 from J; bases not matched to a gene: 6. CDR3 length: 16 residues. Sample: PBMCs, mostly from graft donor cells, taken 360 days after TCRalphabeta/CD19-depleted stem cell transplant. The rearrangement joins TRBV15 to TRBJ2-5; TRBD2 matches at 9 bases. This TCR was sampled from a male patient aged 2-15 years who had a stem cell transplant for acute lymphoblastic leukemia, so the T cells may come from the graft donor. CDR3 sequence: CATSRDGLAGIETQYF. DNA for the CDR3: TGTGCCACCAGCAGAGATGGCCTAGCGGGAATAGAGACCCAGTACTTC.